This record looks at one TCR beta chain sequence and its context. Antigen specificity is unknown. Sorting of CD4+ naive, central memory, regulatory and stem cell-like memory cells was performed via CD45RO/CCR7/CD25/CD127/CD95/CD27. The sample comes from a study of beta chain features in type 1 diabetes. Broader study findings: TCRB CDR3s were moderately but significantly shorter in Type 1 diabetes patients in all four CD4+ subsets. Type 1 diabetes patients had VDJ junctions that carried fewer insertions and more deletions.

Trimming pared 0 bases from V and 3 bases from J, leaving 15 bases between. The germline V gene has CDR1 MNHEY and CDR2 SVGAGI. The CDR3 length is 16 residues. The study reverse transcribed the entire isolated RNA, so it sequenced expressed TCRB transcripts. Using immunoSEQ multiplex PCR, the repertoire was profiled, and TCRdb retains in-frame clones only, with some absent. The sample lists approximately 300,000 clones, approximately 9.9% occurring once. V is TRBV6-5 and J is TRBJ2-7, with D maybe TRBD2 (6 bases). The origin of this receptor is a woman aged 25 to 39 in good health. Sequenced sample: naive CD4+ T cells from blood. DNA of the CDR3: TGTGCCAGCAGTTACTCGAACACCGGGACTCACTACGAGCAGTACTTC. It encodes CASSYSNTGTHYEQYF.